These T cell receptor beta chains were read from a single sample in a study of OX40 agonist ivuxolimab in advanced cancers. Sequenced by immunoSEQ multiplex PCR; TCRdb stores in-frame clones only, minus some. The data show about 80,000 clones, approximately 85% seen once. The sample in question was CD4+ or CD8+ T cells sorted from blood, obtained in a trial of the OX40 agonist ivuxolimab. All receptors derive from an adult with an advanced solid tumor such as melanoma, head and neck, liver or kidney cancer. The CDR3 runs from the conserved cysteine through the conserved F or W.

CASSPGTGENTGELFF TRBJ2-2 16 TRBV5-1
CASSITGYDAEQYF TRBJ2-7 14 TRBV19
CASSIGGYYNEQFF TRBJ2-1 14 TRBV19
CASSHSSFEQYF TRBJ2-7 12 TRBV7-9
CASSVRQTEAFF TRBJ1-1 12 TRBV6-1
CASSILGEETQYF TRBJ2-5 13 TRBV28
CASSRTGGDNEQFF TRBJ2-1 14 TRBV18
CASSLLATANSNQPQHF TRBJ1-5 17 TRBV5-6
CASSFGTGEAYEQYF TRBJ2-7 15 TRBV5-6
CASSREEGAETQYF TRBJ2-5 14 TRBV4-2
CASADGFRADTQYF TRBJ2-3 14 TRBV10-1
CASSLPMGNTIYF TRBJ1-3 13 TRBV7-2
CASSVQGFGELFF TRBJ2-2 13 TRBV2
CASSQDSSGNTIYF TRBJ1-3 14 TRBV5-4
CASSFGGLAGLGETQYF TRBJ2-5 17 TRBV5-4
CASSSLGLAGGDTQYF TRBJ2-3 16 TRBV11-3
CAISPTSGRRETQYF TRBJ2-5 15 TRBV10-3
CASSPGTVEETQYF TRBJ2-5 14 TRBV19
CASSLVLGSSSEQYF TRBJ2-7 15 TRBV7-9
CAGRWAAANYGYTF TRBJ1-2 14 TRBV6-1
CASSSLPGTGGAGGNTIYF TRBJ1-3 19 TRBV9
CASSVGWDGDSNQPQHF TRBJ1-5 17 TRBV9
CASSDSRYGYTF TRBJ1-2 12 TRBV25-1
CASSIGRIPPHYNEQFF TRBJ2-1 17 TRBV19
CASSQWTGGTPNNEQFF TRBJ2-1 17 TRBV11-2
CASSPRDRSNEQFF TRBJ2-1 14 TRBV18
CASSGGTSGRSAYNEQFF TRBJ2-1 18 TRBV7-6
CASSEADARSYEQYF TRBJ2-7 15 TRBV6-1
CASRPGQGYNQPQHF TRBJ1-5 15 TRBV27
CATSRDKGASTDTQYF TRBJ2-3 16 TRBV15
CASSDSGYYGYTF TRBJ1-2 13 TRBV25-1
CSAGTGANQPQHF TRBJ1-5 13 TRBV29-1
CASSFQGVDTQYF TRBJ2-3 13 TRBV5-4
CASSFAVNTQYF TRBJ2-3 12 TRBV28
CASSLNREALRLGVNTEAFF TRBJ1-1 20 TRBV27
CASSQDDRNYGYTF TRBJ1-2 14 TRBV4-2
CASSEDHRGKTPQHF TRBJ1-5 15 TRBV6-1
CASSLDRNYGYTF TRBJ1-2 13 TRBV28
CASSVGSAGQDEQFF TRBJ2-1 15 TRBV9
CASSLGYYSNQPQHF TRBJ1-5 15 TRBV5-6
CATSRPVITPGQTLMNTEAFF TRBJ1-1 21 TRBV15
CASTRRGTSGRERSYEQYF TRBJ2-7 19 TRBV10-1